Below, 2 T cell receptor beta chains from the same sample are listed, as sequenced in a study of T cell clonotyping in hematopoietic cell transplantation. Libraries were prepared by immunoSEQ multiplex PCR; TCRdb keeps only in-frame clonotypes and omits some of them. The sample has approximately 8,800 clones, over 85% seen once. Specimen: PBMCs, collected 100 days after allogeneic stem cell transplant. These receptor sequences come from a male patient aged 45-60 years who had an allogeneic stem cell transplant from a related donor, so T cells may come from the graft donor. Some clones in this sample may be carry-over from other donors' samples.

The gene calls are TRBV5-1 and TRBJ2-1; weak D call: TRBD1 (5 bases). CDR3 length: 14 residues. Between the trimmed V and J ends, which lost 4 bases and 9 bases, there was a span of 17 bases. CDR1 is SGHRS and CDR2 is YFSETQ in the germline V gene. As DNA, the CDR3 is TGCGCCAGCAGCGCGGAACCAGGGTTTGGTGAGCAGTTCTTC. It translates to CASSAEPGFGEQFF.

The chain carries TRBV27 and TRBJ2-7; perhaps TRBD2 as D (5 bases). The V end lost 6 bases, the J end lost 9 bases, and 15 bases lay between the germline ends. The CDR3 covers 12 residues. The germline V gene encodes CDR1 MNHEY and CDR2 SMNVEV (reference sequence). The CDR3, as DNA: TGTGCCAGCAGGGGAGCGTGGGAAGGGCAGTACTTC. This codes for CASRGAWEGQYF.